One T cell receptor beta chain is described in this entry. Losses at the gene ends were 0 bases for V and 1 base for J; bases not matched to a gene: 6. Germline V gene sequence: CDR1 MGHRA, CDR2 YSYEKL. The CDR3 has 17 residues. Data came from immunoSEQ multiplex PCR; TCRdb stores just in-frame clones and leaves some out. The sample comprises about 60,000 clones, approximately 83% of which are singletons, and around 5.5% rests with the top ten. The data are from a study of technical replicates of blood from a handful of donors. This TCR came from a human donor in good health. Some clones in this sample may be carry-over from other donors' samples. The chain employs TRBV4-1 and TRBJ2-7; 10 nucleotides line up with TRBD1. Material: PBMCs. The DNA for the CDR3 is TGCGCCAGCAGCCAAGAGATCCCGGGACAGGGGTCCTACGAGCAGTACTTC. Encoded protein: CASSQEIPGQGSYEQYF.